This entry is about one T cell receptor beta chain. Its target is not known. The data derive from a study of T cells in Graves' hyperthyroidism and ophthalmopathy. Trimming took 5 bases from V and 5 from J; bases not matched to a gene: 9. Germline CDR1 SGHVS, CDR2 FQNEAQ. The CDR3 length is 16 residues. Study-level findings and limits: The model's output predicted ophthalmopathy at a median of roughly seven months prior to onset. The blood repertoire included most of the expanded thyroid clonotypes above 0.001.

Amplification targeted TCR beta CDR3 regions from RNA transcripts. Carried out on the TCR CDR3, a first-round RT-PCR used the HTBI primer set. Each CDR3 protein gets one entry after TCRdb re-called the multiplex PCR reads with MiXCR. The sample lists 650,000 to 800,000 distinct CDR3 sequences; roughly 46% were seen once. The sequenced sample was peripheral blood or thyroid tissue (not recorded which). The TCR was taken from an adult man with Graves' disease, either hyperthyroidism or ophthalmopathy (not recorded which). V and J are TRBV7-8 and TRBJ1-6; 7 bases map to TRBD1. This CDR3 is CASSRAGTDNNSPLHF. DNA for the CDR3: TGTGCCAGCAGCCGAGCCGGGACAGATAATAATTCACCCCTCCACTTT.